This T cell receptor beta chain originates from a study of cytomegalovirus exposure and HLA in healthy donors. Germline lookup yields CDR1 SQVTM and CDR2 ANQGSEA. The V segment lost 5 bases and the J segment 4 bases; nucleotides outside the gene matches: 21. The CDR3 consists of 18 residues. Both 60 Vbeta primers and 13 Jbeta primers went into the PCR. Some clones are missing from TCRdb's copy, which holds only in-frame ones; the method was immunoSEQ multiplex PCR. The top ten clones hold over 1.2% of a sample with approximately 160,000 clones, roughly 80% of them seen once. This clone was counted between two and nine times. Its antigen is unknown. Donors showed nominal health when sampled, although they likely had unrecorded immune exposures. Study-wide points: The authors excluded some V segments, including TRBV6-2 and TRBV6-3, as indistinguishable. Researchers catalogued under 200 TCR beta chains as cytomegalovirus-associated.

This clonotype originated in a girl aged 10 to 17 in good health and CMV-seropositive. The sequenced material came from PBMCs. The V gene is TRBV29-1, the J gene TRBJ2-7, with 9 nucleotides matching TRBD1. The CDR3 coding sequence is TGCAGCGTTCTCGAATTCCTGCAATCACAGGGGGCTAATTACGAGCAGTACTTC. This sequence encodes CSVLEFLQSQGANYEQYF.